This is a list of T cell receptor beta chains from one sample in a study of OX40 agonist ivuxolimab in advanced cancers. Clones were sequenced by immunoSEQ multiplex PCR, and TCRdb holds only the in-frame ones, with some missing. The sample carries 70,000 or so clones, less than 90% recorded once. The sequencing here drew on CD4+ or CD8+ T cells sorted from blood, taken in a trial of the OX40 agonist ivuxolimab. Receptors originate from an adult with an advanced solid tumor such as melanoma, head and neck, liver or kidney cancer. The CDR3 runs from the conserved cysteine through the conserved F or W. The D gene is left open where the match is weak. Not all rows give a size; the values are once, few, many and, for expanded clones, a class.

.,.,TRBJ1-5,TRBV30,CAWSVGGHNQPQHF,TGTGCCTGGAGTGTGGGCGGGCACAATCAGCCCCAGCATTTT
.,.,TRBJ2-2,TRBV19,CASRPGANTGELFF,TGTGCCAGTAGACCAGGAGCGAACACCGGGGAGCTGTTTTTT
.,.,TRBJ1-4,TRBV2,CASSEGTSGEKLFF,TGTGCCAGCAGTGAAGGGACTTCAGGTGAAAAACTGTTTTTT
.,TRBD2,TRBJ2-1,TRBV9,CASSSSRAGSSYNEQFF,TGTGCCAGCAGCTCTAGTCGAGCGGGAAGCTCCTACAATGAGCAGTTCTTC
.,TRBD2,TRBJ2-5,TRBV27,CASSFRGGRETQYF,TGTGCCAGCAGTTTCCGGGGGGGGCGGGAGACCCAGTACTTC
.,.,TRBJ2-7,TRBV2,CASSEGQDYEQYF,TGTGCCAGCAGTGAAGGGCAGGACTACGAGCAGTACTTC
few,.,TRBJ2-7,TRBV28,CASRRHGGPDYEQYF,TGTGCCAGCAGGCGACATGGGGGGCCCGACTACGAGCAGTACTTC
.,.,TRBJ2-1,TRBV5-4,CASSFGGSSYNEQFF,TGTGCCAGCAGCTTCGGGGGTAGCTCCTACAATGAGCAGTTCTTC
.,.,TRBJ1-1,TRBV6-6,CASSYHAELPAFF,TGTGCCAGCAGTTACCACGCGGAATTGCCAGCTTTCTTT
medium-sized,TRBD1,TRBJ2-7,TRBV19,CASDRDTLKQYF,TGTGCCTCGGACAGGGACACCTTAAAGCAGTACTTC
.,.,TRBJ2-2,TRBV10-1,CASSGSGVDTGELFF,TGCGCCAGCAGTGGGTCAGGGGTGGACACCGGGGAGCTGTTTTTT
few,.,TRBJ1-1,TRBV29-1,CSVGSMNTEAFF,TGCAGCGTTGGTTCCATGAACACTGAAGCTTTCTTT
.,.,TRBJ1-2,TRBV7-2,CASSLLRTANYGYTF,TGTGCCAGCAGCTTACTGAGGACAGCTAACTATGGCTACACCTTC
.,.,TRBJ1-2,TRBV11-2,CASSADLGDFYGYTF,TGTGCCAGCAGCGCCGATCTAGGGGATTTCTATGGCTACACCTTC
few,.,TRBJ1-1,TRBV18,CASSPDPYREAFF,TGTGCCAGCTCACCTGATCCCTACAGGGAAGCTTTCTTT
.,.,TRBJ1-1,TRBV7-2,CASSFAGNTEAFF,TGTGCCAGCAGCTTTGCGGGGAACACTGAAGCTTTCTTT
.,.,TRBJ2-5,TRBV5-1,CASSLARWGPRQETQYF,TGCGCCAGCAGCTTGGCAAGGTGGGGGCCGCGGCAAGAGACCCAGTACTTC
.,TRBD2,TRBJ2-1,TRBV5-1,CASSLDISGSHNEQFF,TGCGCCAGCAGCTTGGATATTAGCGGGAGTCACAATGAGCAGTTCTTC
.,TRBD2,TRBJ2-5,TRBV2,CASSPGLVEETQYF,TGTGCCAGCAGTCCCGGACTAGTGGAAGAGACCCAGTACTTC
.,TRBD2,TRBJ2-1,TRBV29-1,CSVRASGASYNEQFF,TGCAGCGTTCGGGCTAGCGGGGCTTCCTACAATGAGCAGTTCTTC